This T cell receptor beta chain was documented in a study of T cells in Graves' hyperthyroidism and ophthalmopathy. Study-wide background: At the time of initial diagnosis and before any treatment, peripheral blood was collected.

This CDR3 is built from 13 residues. Trimming pared 5 bases from V and 2 bases from J, leaving 8 bases between. From germline, CDR1 is KGHDR and CDR2 SFDVKD. This clonotype was seen repeatedly, ten times or more. Researchers defined stable Graves' hyperthyroidism as no ophthalmopathy progression within 18 months. Patients aged 18 to 65 had newly diagnosed hyperthyroidism of under 2 months' duration. PBMCs came from about 10 ml fresh peripheral blood. Template material for amplifying TCR beta CDR3 regions consisted of RNA transcripts. A set of HTBI primers served as the primers for a first-round RT-PCR of the TCR CDR3. Using its own MiXCR run on the multiplex PCR reads, TCRdb lists one record per CDR3 protein. Of about 840,000 distinct CDR3 sequences listed, over 35% were seen once; the top ten hold approximately 10%.

The clonotype was recovered from a man aged 18 to 29 with Graves' hyperthyroidism. The genes are TRBV24-1 and TRBJ2-5; D gene unclear. Sequenced input: blood. This CDR3 reads CATSGSPQETQYF. CDR3 DNA sequence: TGTGCCACCAGTGGGAGCCCTCAAGAGACCCAGTACTTC.